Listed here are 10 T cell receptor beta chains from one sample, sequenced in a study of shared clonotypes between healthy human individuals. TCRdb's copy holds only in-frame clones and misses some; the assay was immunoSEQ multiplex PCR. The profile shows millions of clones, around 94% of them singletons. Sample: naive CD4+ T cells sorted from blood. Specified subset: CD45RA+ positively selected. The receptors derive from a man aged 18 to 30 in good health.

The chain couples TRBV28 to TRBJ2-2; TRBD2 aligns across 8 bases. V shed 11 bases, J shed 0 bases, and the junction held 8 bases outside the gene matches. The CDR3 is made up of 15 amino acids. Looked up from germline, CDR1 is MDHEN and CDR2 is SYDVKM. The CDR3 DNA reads TGTGCCGGCCGACCGGGGGGGACGAACACCGGGGAGCTGTTTTTT. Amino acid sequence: CAGRPGGTNTGELFF.

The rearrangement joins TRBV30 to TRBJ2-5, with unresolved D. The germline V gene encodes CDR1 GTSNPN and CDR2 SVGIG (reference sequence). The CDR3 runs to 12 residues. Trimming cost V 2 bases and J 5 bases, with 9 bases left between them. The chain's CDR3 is CAWSTGSETQYF. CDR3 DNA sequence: TGTGCCTGGAGTACTGGGTCGGAGACCCAGTACTTC.

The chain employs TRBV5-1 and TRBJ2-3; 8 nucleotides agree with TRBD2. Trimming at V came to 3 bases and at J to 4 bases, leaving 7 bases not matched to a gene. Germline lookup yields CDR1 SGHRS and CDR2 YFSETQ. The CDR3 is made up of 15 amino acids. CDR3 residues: CASSYSAGGSDTQYF. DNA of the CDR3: TGCGCCAGCAGCTACTCGGCGGGGGGTTCAGATACGCAGTATTTT.

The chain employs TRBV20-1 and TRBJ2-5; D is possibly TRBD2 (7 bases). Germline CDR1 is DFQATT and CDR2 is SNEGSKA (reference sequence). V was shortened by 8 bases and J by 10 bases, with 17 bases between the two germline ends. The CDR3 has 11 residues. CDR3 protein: CSLPRGGIQYF. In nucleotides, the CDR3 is TGCAGTTTACCGAGGGGGGGAATCCAGTACTTC.

The DNA of the CDR3 is TGTGCCAGCAGTTCCTACAGGGCTATTAACTATGGCTACACCTTC. It is translated as CASSSYRAINYGYTF. V gene TRBV27 combines with J gene TRBJ1-2; a weak D match, TRBD1 (6 bases). This CDR3 spans 15 amino acids. V shed 4 bases and J shed 1 base, with 13 bases lying between them. Germline V gives CDR1 MNHEY, CDR2 SMNVEV (reference sequence).

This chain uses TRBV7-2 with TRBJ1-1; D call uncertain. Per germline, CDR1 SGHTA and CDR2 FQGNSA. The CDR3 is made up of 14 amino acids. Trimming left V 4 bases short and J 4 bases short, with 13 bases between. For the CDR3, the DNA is TGTGCCAGCAGCTACCCTTGGCCAGGCACTGAAGCTTTCTTT. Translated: CASSYPWPGTEAFF.

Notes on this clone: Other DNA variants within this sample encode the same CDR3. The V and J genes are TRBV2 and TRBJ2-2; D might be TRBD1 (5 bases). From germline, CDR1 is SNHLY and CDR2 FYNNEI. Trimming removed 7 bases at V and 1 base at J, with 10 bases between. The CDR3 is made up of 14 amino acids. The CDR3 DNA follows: TGTGCCAGCAAGGGGCAGGGGAACACCGGGGAGCTGTTTTTT. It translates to CASKGQGNTGELFF.

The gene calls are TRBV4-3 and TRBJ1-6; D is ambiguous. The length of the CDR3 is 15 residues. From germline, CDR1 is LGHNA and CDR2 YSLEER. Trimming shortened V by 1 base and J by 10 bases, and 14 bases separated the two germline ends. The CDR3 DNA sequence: TGCGCCAGCAGCCAAGTTGGCCCTTCGAGGTCACCCCTCCACTTT. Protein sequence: CASSQVGPSRSPLHF.

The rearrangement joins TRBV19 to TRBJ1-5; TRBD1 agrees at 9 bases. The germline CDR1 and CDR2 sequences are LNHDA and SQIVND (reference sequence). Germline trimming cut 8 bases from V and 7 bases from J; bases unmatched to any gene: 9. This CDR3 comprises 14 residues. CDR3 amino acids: CASGLGQGSQPQHF. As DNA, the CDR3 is TGTGCCAGTGGTTTGGGACAGGGTAGCCAGCCCCAGCATTTT.

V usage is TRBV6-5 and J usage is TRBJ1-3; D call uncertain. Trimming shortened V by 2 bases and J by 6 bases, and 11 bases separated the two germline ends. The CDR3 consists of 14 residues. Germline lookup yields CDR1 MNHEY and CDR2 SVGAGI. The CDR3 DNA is TGTGCCAGCAGTTACGGGAGTGACGTAAACACCATATATTTT. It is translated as CASSYGSDVNTIYF.